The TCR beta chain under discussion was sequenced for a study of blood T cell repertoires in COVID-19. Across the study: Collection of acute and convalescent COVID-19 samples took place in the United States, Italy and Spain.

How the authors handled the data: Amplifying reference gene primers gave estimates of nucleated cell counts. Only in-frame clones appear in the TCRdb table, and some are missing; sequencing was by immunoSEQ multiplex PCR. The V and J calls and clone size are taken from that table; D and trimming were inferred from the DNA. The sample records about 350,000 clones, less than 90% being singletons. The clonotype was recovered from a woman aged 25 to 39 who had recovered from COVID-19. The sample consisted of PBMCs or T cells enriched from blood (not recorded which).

The CDR3 spells CASSQASGSSYEQYF. The CDR3 nucleotides read TGCGCCAGCAGCCAAGCTAGCGGGAGCTCCTACGAGCAGTACTTC. The chain combines TRBV4-1 with TRBJ2-7, with 10 nucleotides matching TRBD2. The V gene end was trimmed by 1 base and the J gene end by 0 bases; junction bases not matched to a gene: 0. This CDR3 contains 15 residues. Germline CDR1 reads MGHRA; CDR2 reads YSYEKL.